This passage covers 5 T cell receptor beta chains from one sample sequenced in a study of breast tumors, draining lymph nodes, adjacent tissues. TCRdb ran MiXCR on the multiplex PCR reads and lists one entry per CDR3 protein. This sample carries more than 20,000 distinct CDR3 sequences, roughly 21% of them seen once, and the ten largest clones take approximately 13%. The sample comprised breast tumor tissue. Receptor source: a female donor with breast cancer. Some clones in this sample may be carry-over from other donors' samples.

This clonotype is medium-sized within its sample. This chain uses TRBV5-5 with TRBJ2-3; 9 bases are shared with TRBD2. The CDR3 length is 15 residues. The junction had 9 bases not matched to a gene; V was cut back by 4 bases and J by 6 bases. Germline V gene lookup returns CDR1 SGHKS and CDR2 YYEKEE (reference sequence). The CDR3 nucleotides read TGTGCCAGCAGCCCAGTAGCGGGAGCCGGGGATACGCAGTATTTT. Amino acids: CASSPVAGAGDTQYF.

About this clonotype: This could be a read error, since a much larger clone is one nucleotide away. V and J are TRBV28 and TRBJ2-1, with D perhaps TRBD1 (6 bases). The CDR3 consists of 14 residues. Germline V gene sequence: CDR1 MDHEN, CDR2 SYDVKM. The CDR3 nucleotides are TGTGCCAGCGGTACAGGGTTCTCCTACAATGAGCGGTTCTTC. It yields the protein CASGTGFSYNERFF.

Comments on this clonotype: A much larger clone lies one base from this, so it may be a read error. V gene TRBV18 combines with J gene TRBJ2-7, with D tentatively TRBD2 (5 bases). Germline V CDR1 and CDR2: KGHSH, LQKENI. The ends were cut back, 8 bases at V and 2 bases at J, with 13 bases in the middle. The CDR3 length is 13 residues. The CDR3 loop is CASRGGDPYEQYF. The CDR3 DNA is TGTGCCAGCCGAGGAGGTGACCCCTACGAGCAGTACTTC.

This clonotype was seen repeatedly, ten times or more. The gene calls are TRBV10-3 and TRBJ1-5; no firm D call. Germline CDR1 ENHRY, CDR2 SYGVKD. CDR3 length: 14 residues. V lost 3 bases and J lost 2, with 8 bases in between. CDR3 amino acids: CAISDEIGNQPQHF. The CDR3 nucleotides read TGTGCCATCAGTGACGAGATAGGCAATCAGCCCCAGCATTTT.

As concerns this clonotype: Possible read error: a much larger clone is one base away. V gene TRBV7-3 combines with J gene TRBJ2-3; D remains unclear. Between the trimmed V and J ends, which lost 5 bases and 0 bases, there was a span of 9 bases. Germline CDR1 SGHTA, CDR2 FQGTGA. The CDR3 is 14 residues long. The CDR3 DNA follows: TGTGCCAGCAGCCTGCGCCGCAGCACAGATACGCAGTATTTT. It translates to CASSLRRSTDTQYF.